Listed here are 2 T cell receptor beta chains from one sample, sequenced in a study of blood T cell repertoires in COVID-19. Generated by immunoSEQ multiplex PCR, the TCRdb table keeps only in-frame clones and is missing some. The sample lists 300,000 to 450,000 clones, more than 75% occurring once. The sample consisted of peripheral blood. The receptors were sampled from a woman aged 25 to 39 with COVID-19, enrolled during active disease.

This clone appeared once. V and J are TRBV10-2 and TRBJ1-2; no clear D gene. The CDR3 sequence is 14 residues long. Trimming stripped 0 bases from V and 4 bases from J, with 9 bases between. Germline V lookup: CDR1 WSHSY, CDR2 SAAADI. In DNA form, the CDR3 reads TGCGCCAGCAGTGAGTCAGAGTTTAGCTATGGCTACACCTTC. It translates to CASSESEFSYGYTF.

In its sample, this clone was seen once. CDR3: CASSWTSPATGELFF. Here the CDR3 DNA reads TGTGCCAGCAGCTGGACATCCCCGGCCACCGGGGAGCTGTTTTTT. This chain joins TRBV7-9 and TRBJ2-2; tentatively, D is TRBD1 (5 bases). V dropped 4 bases and J dropped 4 bases, with 13 bases sitting between them. Looked up from germline, CDR1 is SEHNR and CDR2 is FQNEAQ (reference sequence). The CDR3 has 15 residues.